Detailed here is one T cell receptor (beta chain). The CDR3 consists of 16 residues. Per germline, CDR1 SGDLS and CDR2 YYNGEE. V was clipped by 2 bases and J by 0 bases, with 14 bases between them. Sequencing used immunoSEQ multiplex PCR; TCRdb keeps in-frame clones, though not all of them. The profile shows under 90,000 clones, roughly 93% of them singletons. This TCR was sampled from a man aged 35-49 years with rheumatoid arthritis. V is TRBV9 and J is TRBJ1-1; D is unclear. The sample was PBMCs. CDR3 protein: CASSVGVDWMNTEAFF. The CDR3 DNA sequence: TGTGCCAGCAGCGTTGGCGTGGACTGGATGAACACTGAAGCTTTCTTT.